One and the same sample provided the 30 T cell receptor beta chains below, sequenced in a study of regulatory T cells in long-lasting Graves disease. Arm-PCR with iRepertoire HTBI primers amplified the CDR3 regions for these TCR beta libraries. TCRdb re-called the multiplex PCR reads through MiXCR, storing one row per CDR3 protein. The repertoire holds 360,000 or so distinct CDR3 sequences, with 12% as singletons. Time point given: newly diagnosed GD, antithyroid drugs for less than 3 months. Making the TCR library involved RNA that had been extracted from PBMCs. This sample also appeared in a second study, on T cells in Graves' hyperthyroidism and ophthalmopathy.

The sample was peripheral blood mononuclear cells (PBMCs), taken at new diagnosis, from a patient treated with antithyroid drugs. These TCRs come from a woman between 18 and 30 years old with Graves disease.

The rearrangement joins TRBV5-4 to TRBJ2-1, with D hard to call. CDR1 SGHNT and CDR2 YYREEE come from the germline V gene (reference sequence). The CDR3 consists of 15 residues. V shed 0 bases and J shed 4 bases, with 11 bases lying between them. The CDR3 protein is CASSLVGVPYNEQFF. The CDR3 DNA reads TGTGCCAGCAGCTTGGTTGGGGTACCTTACAATGAGCAGTTCTTC. The full variable domain, with the rest looked up from reference TRBV5-4 and TRBJ2-1, is ETGVTQSPTHLIKTRGQQVTLRCSSQSGHNTVSWYQQALGQGPQFIFQYYREEENGRGNFPPRFSGLQFPNYSSELNVNALELDDSALYLCASSLVGVPYNEQFFGPGTRLTVL.

This clonotype showed up many times. The chain couples TRBV29-1 to TRBJ1-2, with D uncertain. The CDR3 covers 12 residues. Looked up from germline, CDR1 is SQVTM and CDR2 is ANQGSEA. Trimming shortened V by 1 base and J by 4 bases, and 7 bases separated the two germline ends. For the CDR3, the DNA is TGCAGCGTTGAAGTCAGTGTCTATGGCTACACCTTC. It encodes CSVEVSVYGYTF. The full variable domain, completed using reference TRBV29-1 and TRBJ1-2, is SAVISQKPSRDICQRGTSLTIQCQVDSQVTMMFWYRQQPGQSLTLIATANQGSEATYESGFVIDKFPISRPNLTFSTLTVSNMSPEDSSIYLCSVEVSVYGYTFGSGTRLTVV.

This clonotype was seen many times. This sequence joins TRBV7-2 and TRBJ2-1; 10 bases are a match to TRBD2. CDR3 length: 16 residues. Germline trimming cut 1 base from V and 7 bases from J; bases unmatched to any gene: 7. In germline, CDR1 is SGHTA, CDR2 FQGNSA. The CDR3 here is CASSLVASGGWNEQFF. The CDR3 DNA sequence: TGTGCCAGCAGCTTAGTTGCTAGCGGGGGATGGAATGAGCAGTTCTTC.

The chain recombines TRBV10-3 with TRBJ2-5; TRBD2 is a possible D gene (5 bases). CDR1 and CDR2 (germline): ENHRY, SYGVKD. This CDR3 spans 15 amino acids. Deletions cut 2 bases from V and 2 bases from J, with 12 bases between. The CDR3 reads CAISENDYRQETQYF. CDR3 in DNA: TGTGCCATCAGTGAGAATGACTACCGACAAGAGACCCAGTACTTC.

CDR3 nucleotides: TGCAGTGCTAGACTAGCTGACTACGAGCAGTACTTC. Amino acid sequence: CSARLADYEQYF. The chain is built from TRBV20-1 and TRBJ2-5; possible D gene TRBD2, 5 bases. The end of the DNA aligns better with TRBJ2-7, so the J call may be wrong. The CDR3 is made up of 12 amino acids. From germline, CDR1 is DFQATT and CDR2 SNEGSKA (reference sequence).

This clonotype was recorded many times. CDR3 sequence (DNA): TGTGCCACCAGCAGAGATCGAGATCAGACCCAGTACTTC. Translation: CATSRDRDQTQYF. The chain has TRBV15 and TRBJ2-5; D unclear. The CDR3 length is 13 residues. Per the germline V gene, CDR1 is LNHNV and CDR2 is YYDKDF (reference sequence). V shed 0 bases and J shed 6 bases, with 8 bases lying between them.

This clonotype has ten or more counts. The chain employs TRBV20-1 and TRBJ1-5; D is unclear. V was pared by 4 bases and J by 2 bases, with 6 bases between. Germline CDR1 and CDR2: DFQATT and SNEGSKA (reference sequence). The CDR3 spans 12 residues. CDR3 sequence reads: CSAKVGNQPQHF. CDR3 bases: TGCAGTGCTAAGGTCGGCAATCAGCCCCAGCATTTT.

The V and J genes are TRBV7-3 and TRBJ1-6; D uncertain. Trimming removed 5 bases from V and 13 bases from J, with 15 bases in between. Germline V gene data show CDR1 as SGHTA and CDR2 as FQGTGA. CDR3 size: 13 residues. The CDR3 sequence: CASSGSREQPLHF. The CDR3 region has the DNA TGTGCCAGCAGCGGGTCCCGAGAACAGCCCCTCCACTTT. The whole variable domain, filled in from reference TRBV7-3 and TRBJ1-6, reads GAGVSQTPSNKVTEKGKYVELRCDPISGHTALYWYRQSLGQGPEFLIYFQGTGAADDSGLPNDRFFAVRPEGSVSTLKIQRTERGDSAVYLCASSGSREQPLHFGNGTRLTVT.

This clonotype has just a few counts. V and J are TRBV6-1 and TRBJ2-2; 9 positions match TRBD2. Germline-derived CDR1 and CDR2 are MNHNS and SASEGT. The V and J ends lost 6 bases and 1 base, in that order; junction bases with no gene match: 6. The CDR3 spans 16 residues. As DNA, the CDR3 is TGTGCCAGCAGACCCGTTAGCGGGGGGAACACCGGGGAGCTGTTTTTT. Its translation is CASRPVSGGNTGELFF.

The chain employs TRBV10-1 and TRBJ2-7; TRBD2 agrees at 9 bases. CDR1 is WNHNN, CDR2 SYGVQD, per germline (reference sequence). CDR3 size: 15 residues. V gave up 0 bases and J gave up 4 bases; unmatched junction bases: 4. CDR3 sequence: CASSESRREGYEQYF. CDR3 bases: TGCGCCAGCAGTGAGTCACGGCGGGAGGGGTACGAGCAGTACTTC.

This clonotype was counted ten times or more. The chain carries TRBV18 and TRBJ2-6; D is uncertain. Germline V gene lookup returns CDR1 KGHSH and CDR2 LQKENI. The V and J ends lost 3 bases and 0 bases respectively, with 12 bases between them. This CDR3 is 17 amino acids long. CDR3 loop: CASSPYGRLSGANVLTF. The CDR3 nucleotides are TGTGCCAGCTCACCCTACGGCAGGCTCTCTGGGGCCAACGTCCTGACTTTC. Full variable domain (outside the CDR3, taken from reference TRBV18 and TRBJ2-6): NAGVMQNPRHLVRRRGQEARLRCSPMKGHSHVYWYRQLPEEGLKFMVYLQKENIIDESGMPKERFSAEFPKEGPSILRIQQVVRGDSAAYFCASSPYGRLSGANVLTFGAGSRLTVL.

This clonotype has more than one count but fewer than ten. The J gene is TRBJ1-2, the V gene TRBV4-3; D ambiguous. The V gene lost 4 bases and the J gene lost 8 bases, with 23 bases spanning the gap. Germline V CDR1 and CDR2: LGHNA, YSLEER. This CDR3 comprises 16 residues. CDR3 nucleotides: TGCGCCAGCAGCCTCCTAAGGCCACATTCATCGGAAGGCTACACCTTC. Encoded protein: CASSLLRPHSSEGYTF.

This clonotype was seen repeatedly, ten times or more. The V and J genes are TRBV20-1 and TRBJ1-2; tentatively, D is TRBD1 (5 bases). The CDR3 is 13 residues long. The ends were cut back, 0 bases at V and 4 bases at J, with 9 bases in the middle. Germline V lookup: CDR1 DFQATT, CDR2 SNEGSKA (reference sequence). DNA of the CDR3: TGCAGTGCTAGAGATGGGACCTTCTATGGCTACACCTTC. This gives the protein CSARDGTFYGYTF.

Of note for this clonotype: A much more abundant neighbour one base away suggests this may be a read error. The chain combines TRBV11-1 with TRBJ2-1; tentative D call: TRBD2 (6 bases). The germline CDR1 and CDR2 sequences are SGHAT and FQDESV (reference sequence). This CDR3 is 12 amino acids long. The CDR3: CASSIAVDEQFF. CDR3 sequence (DNA): TGTGCCAGCAGCATAGCGGTGGATGAGCAGTTCTTC.

The chain employs TRBV6-2 or TRBV6-3 and TRBJ1-5; the D is unclear. Looked up from germline, CDR1 is MNHEY and CDR2 is SVGEGT. The CDR3 totals 15 residues. V was trimmed by 6 bases and J by 4 bases, leaving 16 bases between them. The CDR3 coding sequence is TGTGCCAGCAGCCCCCGGGCCACCATGAATCAGCCCCAGCATTTT. This gives the protein CASSPRATMNQPQHF.

At least ten counts were recorded for this clonotype. In DNA form, the CDR3 reads TGTGCCAGCAGTGGATCCCAGGGGGGAGCTTTCTTT. Its translation is CASSGSQGGAFF. The V gene is TRBV9, the J gene TRBJ1-1, with TRBD1 identical over 7 bases. J lost 10 bases, V lost 5 bases, and 8 bases had no gene match. This CDR3 spans 12 amino acids. Germline V gene lookup returns CDR1 SGDLS and CDR2 YYNGEE. The entire variable domain, with the rest obtained from reference TRBV9 and TRBJ1-1, is as follows: DSGVTQTPKHLITATGQRVTLRCSPRSGDLSVYWYQQSLDQGLQFLIQYYNGEERAKGNILERFSAQQFPDLHSELNLSSLELGDSALYFCASSGSQGGAFFGQGTRLTVV.

The chain couples TRBV6-1 to TRBJ2-1; 7 positions agree with TRBD1. Germline V CDR1 and CDR2: MNHNS, SASEGT. The CDR3 length is 15 residues. Trimming cost V 5 bases and J 3 bases; bases outside gene matches: 7. CDR3 DNA: TGTGCCAGCAGTCCCGGGACAGACTACTACAATGAGCAGTTCTTC. Translating it yields CASSPGTDYYNEQFF.

The chain couples TRBV7-2 to TRBJ1-2; D perhaps matches TRBD1 (5 bases). Germline CDR1 and CDR2: SGHTA and FQGNSA. The CDR3 has 18 amino acids. The V end was cut by 2 bases, the J end by 5 bases, with 24 bases between. CDR3: CASSLIAVGVRSRYGYTF. The CDR3 DNA reads as TGTGCCAGCAGCTTAATAGCAGTGGGGGTCAGGTCGAGGTATGGCTACACCTTC.

This chain connects TRBV12-3 or TRBV12-4 to TRBJ2-3, with TRBD2 matching 13 bases. The end of the DNA is better explained by TRBJ2-1, so the J call may be wrong. CDR3 length: 14 residues. CDR3 sequence: CASSATSGGPEQFF. DNA of the CDR3: TGTGCCAGCAGTGCGACTAGCGGGGGGCCGGAGCAGTTCTTC.

The sample holds many counts of this clonotype. The genes are TRBV20-1 and TRBJ2-3, with D perhaps TRBD2 (7 bases). V gave up 6 bases and J gave up 2 bases, with 12 bases separating them. From germline, CDR1 is DFQATT and CDR2 SNEGSKA (reference sequence). The CDR3 covers 13 residues. Here the CDR3 reads CSAIRGATDTQYF. The CDR3 DNA is TGCAGTGCCATACGGGGGGCCACAGATACGCAGTATTTT.

This clonotype was observed a few times. V is TRBV30 and J is TRBJ1-1; tentatively, D is TRBD1 (5 bases). Germline-derived CDR1 and CDR2 are GTSNPN and SVGIG (reference sequence). V lost 8 bases and J 2 bases, leaving 18 bases between the germline ends. The CDR3 loop spans 14 amino acids. The CDR3 region is CAHHRRGVNTEAFF. CDR3 coding DNA: TGTGCCCATCATAGGAGGGGTGTCAACACTGAAGCTTTCTTT.

In this sample, this clonotype turned up many times. The V call is TRBV28, the J call TRBJ1-6; D unclear. V lost 5 bases, J lost 7 bases, and 12 bases lay in between. This CDR3 region has 14 residues. Germline V lookup: CDR1 MDHEN, CDR2 SYDVKM. The CDR3 region is CASSPPQENSPLHF. CDR3 coding DNA: TGTGCCAGCAGTCCACCCCAGGAAAATTCACCCCTCCACTTT.

This clonotype was detected many times. The V gene is TRBV3-1, the J gene TRBJ2-3; 7 bases are shared with TRBD2. The better agreement between TRBJ2-1 and the DNA end casts doubt on the J call. The CDR3 runs 14 residues. The germline V gene encodes CDR1 LGHDT and CDR2 YNNKEL (reference sequence). The CDR3 protein is CASSQVGAGEAQFF. The CDR3 DNA is TGTGCCAGCAGCCAAGTCGGGGCGGGAGAGGCGCAGTTCTTC.

This clonotype was counted many times. The chain employs TRBV7-9 and TRBJ2-3; maybe TRBD2 (6 bases). The length of the CDR3 is 18 residues. The V gene lost 4 bases and the J gene lost 1 base, with 21 bases spanning the gap. Germline loops: CDR1 SEHNR, CDR2 FQNEAQ (reference sequence). CDR3 bases: TGTGCCAGCAGCTCGGATGCCGGGACTTCTCTTCGCACAGATACGCAGTATTTT. The encoded protein is CASSSDAGTSLRTDTQYF.

The chain couples TRBV20-1 to TRBJ2-1; D ambiguous. There are 10 residues in the CDR3. CDR1 DFQATT and CDR2 SNEGSKA come from the germline V gene (reference sequence). Trimming shortened V by 3 bases and J by 10 bases, and 7 bases separated the two germline ends. The CDR3 region has the DNA TGCAGTGCTAGCCTCCACGAGCAGTTCTTC. It is translated as CSASLHEQFF.

This rearrangement joins TRBV7-3 to TRBJ2-3, with 13 bases fitting TRBD2. Trimming took 5 bases from V and 6 from J; bases not matched to a gene: 5. The CDR3 extends over 15 amino acids. Germline CDR1 and CDR2: SGHTA and FQGTGA. The DNA of the CDR3 is TGTGCCAGCAGCCGGACTAGCGGGAGTCTCGATACGCAGTATTTT. This sequence encodes CASSRTSGSLDTQYF.

This clonotype has a count of ten or more. The V call is TRBV18, the J call TRBJ2-7; weak D call: TRBD1 (5 bases). The germline CDR1 and CDR2 sequences are KGHSH and LQKENI. This CDR3 contains 16 residues. Trimming stripped 3 bases from V and 0 bases from J, with 15 bases between. The CDR3 here is CASSPSQGTVSYEQYF. CDR3 nucleotide sequence: TGTGCCAGCTCACCCAGTCAGGGAACCGTCTCCTACGAGCAGTACTTC.

This clonotype was counted once. This chain joins TRBV20-1 and TRBJ1-5; D is ambiguous. This CDR3 region has 13 residues. Germline loops: CDR1 DFQATT, CDR2 SNEGSKA (reference sequence). V lost 3 bases and J 8 bases, leaving 14 bases between the germline ends. DNA of the CDR3: TGCAGTGCTAGCCCGGGCCGCGGGAAGCCCCAGCATTTT. As protein: CSASPGRGKPQHF.

The gene calls are TRBV6-2 or TRBV6-3 and TRBJ2-5, with D tentatively TRBD2 (7 bases). In germline, CDR1 is MNHEY, CDR2 SVGEGT. This CDR3 has 14 residues. Trimming took off 5 bases at V and 3 bases at J, with 13 bases between the two ends. The CDR3 nucleotides are TGTGCCAGCAGTGAGGGGGGGGGGAAAGAGACCCAGTACTTC. It is translated as CASSEGGGKETQYF.

This clonotype has ten or more counts. This chain uses TRBV2 with TRBJ2-3, with TRBD2 matching over 11 bases. The CDR3 loop spans 18 amino acids. Trimming took 4 bases from V and 0 from J; bases not matched to a gene: 9. Germline values: CDR1 SNHLY, CDR2 FYNNEI. Written as DNA, the CDR3 is TGTGCCAGCAGTGCCCCACTGACTAGCGGGGTTAGCACAGATACGCAGTATTTT. Translated: CASSAPLTSGVSTDTQYF.